The entry below gives a single TCR beta chain sequence along with its context. In this sample, this clonotype turned up many times. The antigen it recognizes is unknown. No base-level quality is on record; no much larger clone is a single base apart. Synthesis of TCR cDNA relied on 5'RACE template switching, a step that introduced a universal primer site along with unique molecular identifiers. Priming of cDNA synthesis was performed from both the TCR alpha and TCR beta constant segments. Two PCR steps were used to amplify libraries, with sample barcodes and sequencing adapters being added in the second step. Sequencing of libraries was performed on Illumina HiSeq 2500 (2x100 bp) or NovaSeq (2x150 bp). Concerning the study's data processing: Reads were demultiplexed and collapsed into UMI consensus sequences with MIGEC, and V(D)J alignment was performed with MiXCR. Using edgeR on replicate PBMC samples, clonotypes were called vaccine-responding if FDR was below 0.01 and the log2 fold change was above 5 up to day 15. Bulk clonotypes were assigned CD4 or CD8 identity according to which sequenced CD4 or CD8 repertoire held them at higher abundance. TCRdb itself trimmed the public reads at Q25 with fastp, ran MiXCR and retained productive beta chains. Merged by CDR3 protein, the rows form single entries marked with the most common genes and DNA. TCRdb, not the authors, supplied the V and J calls. The sample table contains approximately 350,000 distinct CDR3 sequences; only one count was recorded for 11% of them. The ten largest clones represent roughly 18% of the sample.

The data belong to a study of T cells after yellow fever vaccination (dated by TCRdb to the late 2010s). A note on the overall study: Libraries from fractions with low cell numbers were prepared with the SMART-Seq v4 Ultra Low Input RNA kit. To track T-cell clones before and after primary and booster YFV17D yellow fever vaccination, bulk TCR alpha and beta repertoires were sequenced longitudinally. The cohort comprised two healthy male donors, one aged 18 to 29 and one aged 30 to 40 years. Blood samples were taken at several timepoints before and after primary and secondary immunization, and bulk PBMC replicates and cell subsets were isolated. Paper-wide results and their limitations: Compared with the primary T-cell response, the secondary T-cell response was weaker but faster, peaking on day 5 rather than day 15. Computational filtering was required because FACS-sorted repertoires could contain abundant contaminating clonotypes from the bulk population. After the booster, most clones that had expanded after primary vaccination were detected again (approximately 97% of CD4 and 88% of CD8), suggesting broad maintenance of memory. Because the study included only a couple of donors, the extent to which the findings can be generalized is limited. A small fraction of clonotypes showed up in both the CD4 and CD8 compartments, probably as a result of convergent recombination.

Counted from cysteine to phenylalanine, this CDR3 has 13 amino acids. Kept here is only the CDR3 DNA, which spans 39 bases and is read in frame from base 1. Trimming removed 6 bases from V and 9 bases from J; the gene matches leave 10 bases unexplained. According to the study, the label for this sample's treatment or condition signals: live attenuated yellow fever vaccine strain. At each blood-draw timepoint, two biological replicates of bulk PBMCs were obtained. PBMCs were isolated from peripheral blood using a standard Ficoll-Paque protocol. TriZol was used to extract RNA from bulk PBMCs, CD4 and CD8 fractions, and dextramer-positive and dextramer-negative fractions.

This TCR was recovered from a man aged 18 to 29 who received the YFV17D yellow fever vaccine. Specimen: PBMCs, collected on the day of the first yellow fever vaccination. The V and J segments used are TRBV12-3 or TRBV12-4 and TRBJ1-2, with 7 central nucleotides matching TRBD1. The CDR3 in this case is CASSQDRFFRYTF. The nucleotide sequence is TGTGCCAGCAGCCAGGACAGGTTTTTCCGCTACACCTTC.